The entry below gives a single TCR beta chain sequence along with its context. An end of the junction does not agree with germline; a read error may underlie this. Germline CDR1 is SEHNR and CDR2 is FQNEAQ (reference sequence). The CDR3 totals 15 residues. Produced via immunoSEQ multiplex PCR; TCRdb's table is partial and in-frame only. The sample contains 24,000 or so clones, around 63% of which appear only once. The record originates from a study of T cell clones after liver transplantation. Sequencing was performed on CD4+ T cells from blood, taken before liver transplant. This TCR was sampled from a human donor who received a liver transplant. The V call is TRBV7-9, the J call TRBJ1-6; D ambiguous. As DNA, the CDR3 is TGTGCCAGCAACTTATCGGCAGCTTATAATTCACCCCTCCACTTT. Its translation: CASNLSAAYNSPLHF.